This passage covers 16 T cell receptor beta chains from one sample sequenced in a study of T cell responses to AZD1222 COVID-19 vaccine (dated by TCRdb to the early 2020s). Libraries came from the immunoSEQ multiplex PCR assay. Entries here come from immuneACCESS through TCRdb and include only in-frame sequences with V and J called. Some clones fail to appear in such tables; in the studies checked, an unresolved V gene covers under half of the shortfall, and the cause of the remainder is unknown. For this sample there are around 110,000 clones; almost 95% appear just once. The biggest ten clones account for roughly 1.6% of the sample. Taken with the paper, the label for time point translates to: about 28 days (+/-7) after the second vaccine dose. The specimen was peripheral blood, collected 28 days after the second AZD1222 dose. Receptors originate from an adult who received the AZD1222 COVID-19 vaccine.

This clone was observed once. V and J are TRBV6-5 and TRBJ2-2; 8 bases map to TRBD2. Trimming at V came to 0 bases and at J to 7 bases, leaving 7 bases not matched to a gene. Per germline, CDR1 MNHEY and CDR2 SVGAGI. The CDR3 runs 16 residues. The CDR3 nucleotides are TGTGCCAGCAGTTACTCCCCGGGACTAGAACACGGGGAGCTGTTTTTT. It codes for CASSYSPGLEHGELFF.

The chain has TRBV6-5 and TRBJ1-1; D gene ambiguous. Per the germline V gene, CDR1 is MNHEY and CDR2 is SVGAGI. The CDR3 has 13 residues. V was pared by 0 bases and J by 7 bases, with 9 bases between. As DNA, the CDR3 is TGTGCCAGCAGTTACTCGTTGTCTATTGAAGCTTTCTTT. This codes for CASSYSLSIEAFF.

The chain combines TRBV2 with TRBJ2-1; 9 bases are a match to TRBD1. CDR3 length equals 15 residues. CDR1 is SNHLY and CDR2 is FYNNEI in the germline V gene. V gave up 7 bases and J gave up 2 bases; unmatched junction bases: 6. The CDR3 is CASNTDRGTYNEQFF. CDR3 in DNA: TGTGCCAGCAACACCGACAGGGGGACCTACAATGAGCAGTTCTTC.

Written as DNA, the CDR3 is TGTGCCAGCAGTTTATTAGGTACAGGGGGCTCCCGGAGAGAGACCCAGTACTTC. Translation gives CASSLLGTGGSRRETQYF. The chain couples TRBV27 to TRBJ2-5; 9 bases map to TRBD1. V trimming: 1 base; J trimming: 4 bases; junction bases outside the gene matches: 13. This CDR3 has 18 residues. CDR1 is MNHEY, CDR2 SMNVEV, per germline (reference sequence).

This chain connects TRBV11-2 to TRBJ1-1, with TRBD1 matching over 7 bases. J was trimmed by 5 bases and V by 5 bases; bases with no gene match: 2. The CDR3 extends over 12 amino acids. Germline-derived CDR1 and CDR2 are SGHAT and FQNNGV. In DNA form, the CDR3 reads TGTGCCAGCAGCCTACAGGGGACTGAAGCTTTCTTT. It encodes CASSLQGTEAFF.

The gene calls are TRBV5-6 and TRBJ2-1; 14 nucleotides align to TRBD2. J gave up 6 bases and V 0 bases, and 11 bases lay outside the gene matches. CDR3 length: 19 residues. Germline V gives CDR1 SGHDT, CDR2 YYEEEE. CDR3 sequence (DNA): TGTGCCAGCAGCTTGGGAGCCGGGACTAGCGGGAGTCCCCGCAATGAGCAGTTCTTC. Its protein is CASSLGAGTSGSPRNEQFF.

V usage is TRBV7-8 and J usage is TRBJ2-7, with D hard to call. V was pared by 0 bases and J by 4 bases, with 4 bases between. Germline CDR1 is SGHVS and CDR2 is FQNEAQ. This CDR3 is 12 amino acids long. CDR3 in DNA: TGTGCCAGCAGCTTAGCCCTTTACGAGCAGTACTTC. Translated, it gives CASSLALYEQYF.

The chain carries TRBV5-1 and TRBJ1-5, with TRBD1 identical over 8 bases. The CDR3 totals 15 residues. CDR1 is SGHRS and CDR2 is YFSETQ in the germline V gene. Trimming took 4 bases from V and 0 from J; bases not matched to a gene: 3. In DNA, the CDR3 is TGCGCCAGCAGCGCTGGGACAGGTAGCAATCAGCCCCAGCATTTT. Translation: CASSAGTGSNQPQHF.

This chain links TRBV7-9 with TRBJ1-5; the D gene is possibly TRBD1 (6 bases). Trimming left V 5 bases short and J 4 bases short, with 9 bases between. CDR1 is SEHNR and CDR2 is FQNEAQ in the germline V gene (reference sequence). The CDR3 has 13 residues. The chain's CDR3 is CASSPDRNQPQHF. The CDR3 coding sequence is TGTGCCAGCAGCCCTGACAGGAATCAGCCCCAGCATTTT.

The chain recombines TRBV27 with TRBJ2-7; 7 bases are a match to TRBD1. Germline assignment: CDR1 MNHEY and CDR2 SMNVEV (reference sequence). CDR3 length equals 14 residues. After removal of 1 base from V and 6 bases from J, the junction contained 6 bases not matched to a gene. For the CDR3, the DNA is TGTGCCAGCAGTTTATTGGGACAGTCGGTCGAGCAGTACTTC. Encoded protein: CASSLLGQSVEQYF.

The V call is TRBV11-2, the J call TRBJ2-7, with 7 bases aligning to TRBD2. CDR1 and CDR2 from the germline V gene are SGHAT and FQNNGV. The CDR3 loop spans 14 amino acids. Losses at the gene ends were 1 base for V and 7 bases for J; bases not matched to a gene: 7. Written as DNA, the CDR3 is TGTGCCAGCAGCTTAGCGGGAGGTACGAGGGAGCAGTACTTC. It yields the protein CASSLAGGTREQYF.

This chain joins TRBV27 and TRBJ1-1, with 8 positions matching TRBD1. Per the germline V gene, CDR1 is MNHEY and CDR2 is SMNVEV (reference sequence). The V and J ends lost 4 bases and 4 bases, in that order; junction bases with no gene match: 5. The CDR3 runs to 14 residues. The CDR3 region is CASSWTGYGTEAFF. DNA for the CDR3: TGTGCCAGCAGTTGGACAGGGTATGGCACTGAAGCTTTCTTT.

CDR3 amino acids: CASSLAGGGNEQFF. The CDR3 coding sequence is TGTGCCAGTAGCCTAGCGGGAGGAGGGAATGAGCAGTTCTTC. V usage is TRBV19 and J usage is TRBJ2-1; 11 bases agree with TRBD2. This CDR3 has 14 residues. Per germline, CDR1 LNHDA and CDR2 SQIVND (reference sequence). V shed 6 bases, J shed 7 bases, and the junction held 5 bases outside the gene matches.

The chain carries TRBV4-1 and TRBJ1-2; 9 bases align to TRBD1. CDR1 is MGHRA and CDR2 is YSYEKL in the germline V gene. The CDR3 extends over 15 amino acids. Losses at the gene ends were 0 bases for V and 4 bases for J; bases not matched to a gene: 3. CDR3 loop: CASSQEQGASYGYTF. DNA for the CDR3: TGCGCCAGCAGCCAAGAACAGGGGGCTAGCTATGGCTACACCTTC.

The chain is built from TRBV5-4 and TRBJ2-2, with D perhaps given as TRBD1 or TRBD2 (5 bases each). Germline values: CDR1 SGHNT, CDR2 YYREEE (reference sequence). Trimming took 0 bases from V and 6 from J, leaving 12 bases between them. This CDR3 is built from 15 residues. The CDR3 DNA sequence: TGTGCCAGCAGCTTGGGAGGGGTCAGGGCCGGGGAGCTGTTTTTT. This gives the protein CASSLGGVRAGELFF.

V usage is TRBV7-9 and J usage is TRBJ1-1; D is unresolved. Germline CDR1 and CDR2: SEHNR and FQNEAQ (reference sequence). The CDR3 contains 11 residues. Trimming took 8 bases from V and 5 from J, leaving 9 bases between them. The CDR3 bases are TGTGCCAGCGTACTTTTGACTGAAGCTTTCTTT. Amino acid sequence: CASVLLTEAFF.